This T cell receptor (beta chain) was observed in a study of chemoradiotherapy in HPV16-positive cancers. Whole-study findings and limits: In HPV16-positive patients, HPV-responsive T-cell expansion tracked better recurrence-free survival.

Between the trimmed V and J ends, which lost 7 bases and 6 bases, there was a span of 22 bases. The CDR3 loop spans 15 amino acids. Germline V gene data show CDR1 as SGHRS and CDR2 as YFSETQ. This clone has just one count. Its target is unknown. This table comes from immunoSEQ multiplex PCR, and its TCRdb copy is limited to in-frame clones, with some not included. In the table there are some 25,000 clones, approximately 94% of which are singletons. J is TRBJ1-1 and V is TRBV5-1; tentative D call: TRBD1 (6 bases). The sample was acquired from a patient who underwent chemoradiotherapy. The clonotype originates from a human donor with HPV-associated anogenital cancer. DNA for the CDR3: TGCGCCAGCTTCCCAAACCAGGGGCTGGAGGCTGAAGCTTTCTTT. Its protein is CASFPNQGLEAEAFF. Full variable domain (outside the CDR3, taken from reference TRBV5-1 and TRBJ1-1): KAGVTQTPRYLIKTRGQQVTLSCSPISGHRSVSWYQQTPGQGLQFLFEYFSETQRNKGNFPGRFSGRQFSNSRSEMNVSTLELGDSALYLCASFPNQGLEAEAFFGQGTRLTVV.